Given below is one TCR beta chain in context. CDR3 length: 14 residues. Looked up from germline, CDR1 is SGHNT and CDR2 is YENEEA. V dropped 5 bases and J dropped 2 bases, with 9 bases sitting between them. Participants spanned ages about 18 to 90 years and resided in 20 to 30 US areas. Under the authors' procedure: Reference gene primer amplification in the assay estimated nucleated cell counts. Profiled with immunoSEQ multiplex PCR; TCRdb holds only in-frame clones, not every one. That table is the source of V, J and clone size, and D and trimming were worked out from the DNA. The repertoire consists of about 210,000 clones, with 88% occurring once and the leading ten covering under 2.5%. This record comes from a study of blood T cell repertoires in COVID-19. On the study more broadly: Samples taken during acute and convalescent COVID-19 were collected in the United States, Italy and Spain. PBMCs, B-cell-depleted T cells, or T cells provided the cDNA or gDNA that made up the material.

The origin of this receptor is a woman aged 40 to 49 with acute COVID-19. V usage is TRBV11-3 and J usage is TRBJ2-2, with TRBD1 as a possible D gene (6 bases). The specimen was PBMCs or T cells enriched from blood (not recorded which). CDR3 residues: CASSRDTNTGELFF. The CDR3, as DNA: TGTGCCAGCAGCCGGGACACTAACACCGGGGAGCTGTTTTTT.